This TCR beta chain came from a study of CD8 T cells in Susac syndrome. High-throughput TCR beta sequencing covered peripheral CD8+ and CD4+ T cells. Relapsing-remitting disease, either stable or active, was present in the multiple sclerosis controls, who were treatment-naive patients. The CDR3 spans 12 residues. Germline V gene data show CDR1 as LGHDT and CDR2 as YNNKEL (reference sequence). The V end was cut by 4 bases, the J end by 6 bases, with 7 bases between. When the RNA was reverse transcribed, random hexamers were used with an input of roughly 0.45 to 1 ug. Multiplex PCR with immunoSEQ amplified the TCR beta CDR3 across 54 Vbeta and 13 Jbeta. TCRdb reprocessed the immunoSEQ multiplex PCR reads via MiXCR and lists one record per CDR3 protein. The data hold 150,000 to 160,000 distinct CDR3 sequences, with about 95% observed a single time.

This TCR derives from a human donor with multiple sclerosis. This chain links TRBV3-1 with TRBJ2-1, with a tentative D call TRBD2 (5 bases). The sequenced sample was CD8+ T cells from PBMCs. The CDR3 coding sequence is TGTGCCAGCAGCCTCACTAGCAATGAGCAGTTCTTC. Translation gives CASSLTSNEQFF.